One and the same sample provided the 2 T cell receptor beta chains below, sequenced in a study of T cell clones after liver transplantation. The assay was immunoSEQ multiplex PCR, and TCRdb's table has in-frame clones only and misses some. The sample lists about 74,000 clones, 75% to 90% occurring once. Sequences were derived from CD4+ T cells from blood, sampled before liver transplant. These receptors originate from a human donor who received a liver transplant.

The J gene is TRBJ2-7, the V gene TRBV10-3; 12 bases are a match to TRBD2. V was pared by 2 bases and J by 5 bases, with 4 bases of the junction left unmatched. CDR1 and CDR2 from the germline V gene are ENHRY and SYGVKD. The CDR3 is 15 amino acids. The CDR3 sequence: CAISERLAGVHEQYF. In DNA form, the CDR3 reads TGTGCCATCAGTGAGCGACTAGCGGGAGTCCACGAGCAGTACTTC.

J is TRBJ1-1 and V is TRBV7-3, with D hard to call. There are 14 residues in the CDR3. The germline V and J ends were trimmed by 5 bases and 6 bases, with 16 bases remaining between them. From germline, CDR1 is SGHTA and CDR2 FQGTGA. The CDR3 DNA sequence: TGTGCCAGCAGCCCAAGATCGGGGTCCCCTGAAGCTTTCTTT. Protein sequence: CASSPRSGSPEAFF.